These 4 T cell receptor beta chains originate from one sample sequenced in a study of cytomegalovirus exposure and HLA in healthy donors. Amplification used 60 Vbeta primers and 13 Jbeta primers. Clones were read by immunoSEQ multiplex PCR, and TCRdb kept only the in-frame ones, dropping some. Of over 150,000 clones listed, roughly 76% are singletons. The sample was PBMCs. These TCRs come from a woman aged 45 to 65 in good health and CMV-seronegative.

The chain combines TRBV4-3 with TRBJ2-1; D unclear. This CDR3 contains 15 residues. CDR1 LGHNA and CDR2 YSLEER come from the germline V gene. The V and J ends lost 0 bases and 5 bases respectively, with 11 bases between them. CDR3 DNA sequence: TGCGCCAGCAGCCAAGATTTATACGGAGACAATGAGCAGTTCTTC. It is translated as CASSQDLYGDNEQFF.

J is TRBJ2-7 and V is TRBV11-3; a weak D match, TRBD1 (5 bases). V lost 5 bases to trimming and J lost 2 bases, with 10 bases between them. Germline CDR1 reads SGHNT; CDR2 reads YENEEA. This CDR3 has 13 residues. The chain's CDR3 is CASSQGPTYEQYF. Written as DNA, the CDR3 is TGTGCCAGCAGCCAGGGTCCGACCTACGAGCAGTACTTC.

This clone showed up just a few times. The CDR3 protein is CASRSGTGNTGELFF. The CDR3 DNA is TGTGCCAGCAGGTCCGGGACAGGGAACACCGGGGAGCTGTTTTTT. This rearrangement joins TRBV6-5 to TRBJ2-2; 8 positions match TRBD1. Germline lookup yields CDR1 MNHEY and CDR2 SVGAGI. There are 15 residues in the CDR3. V shed 6 bases and J 1 base; nucleotides not matched to a gene: 4.

The rearrangement links TRBV19 to TRBJ1-1; possible D gene TRBD1, 6 bases. Trimming took 7 bases from V and 6 from J, leaving 15 bases between them. The CDR3 extends over 13 amino acids. Per germline, CDR1 LNHDA and CDR2 SQIVND (reference sequence). The CDR3 protein is CASTPTPGAEAFF. CDR3 coding DNA: TGTGCCAGTACCCCCACCCCAGGGGCTGAAGCTTTCTTT.